This T cell receptor (beta chain) was found in a study of blood T cell repertoires in COVID-19. Method: immunoSEQ multiplex PCR; TCRdb's copy keeps in-frame clones and lacks some. Of about 140,000 clones in the sample, approximately 78% were seen once. The source of this sequence is a man in his fifties or sixties who had recovered from COVID-19. Material for sequencing was peripheral blood.

CDR3 amino acids: CASSLQGLTTDTQYF. CDR3 sequence (DNA): TGCGCCAGCAGCTTGCAGGGACTCACCACAGATACGCAGTATTTT. V gene TRBV5-1 combines with J gene TRBJ2-3, with D maybe TRBD2 (6 bases). The CDR3 sequence is 15 residues long. CDR1 and CDR2 (germline): SGHRS, YFSETQ. Trimming removed 1 base at V and 2 bases at J, with 11 bases between.